The entry that follows covers one T cell receptor (beta chain) sequence. The clone's antigen remains unknown. The sample holds no much larger clone one base away, and base qualities are not on file. This sample is part of a study of immune evolution from preneoplasia to lung adenocarcinoma (dated by TCRdb to the early 2020s). The study in broad terms: HLA loss of heterozygosity was seen in about 7%, 15% and 30% of AIS, MIA and ADC lesions, and in no AAH lesions. Immune contexture across lung adenocarcinoma precursors and invasive adenocarcinoma was profiled using immune gene expression, TCR sequencing and multiplex immunofluorescence. Resected precursor lesions (AAH, AIS, MIA) and invasive adenocarcinomas were each compared against paired morphologically normal lung tissue. The sample size was set by how many specimens were available, not by a prior power calculation. The immune data were combined with whole exome sequencing and methylation data from the same cohort of nodules. The overall cohort was made up of 45 to 60 patients with pulmonary nodules who had surgical resection. A total of some 51 patients contributed TCR sequencing data. According to the study, fewer than 130 samples went through TCR sequencing. Class I HLA alleles were inferred from exome data with POLYSOLVER, and allele-specific HLA loss was detected with LOHHLA.

Study-wide findings and limitations: Findings were based on association rather than direct causation; larger cohorts with long-term follow-up and longitudinal biopsies were deemed needed. Normal lung had the highest top T cell clone frequencies, and these frequencies appeared to fall progressively from AAH through AIS, MIA and invasive adenocarcinoma. KRAS-mutant nodules showed the highest T cell clonality compared with EGFR-mutant or double wild-type lesions. Clonality was highest in normal lung, while later-stage lesions appeared to show lower clonality but higher T cell density and diversity. All patients were from Japan and China, so applicability to Western populations was uncertain.

The patients had resection in Japan or China between the mid-2010s and the late 2010s. Two lung cancer pathologists independently reviewed H&E slides to confirm the histologic diagnosis of every case. Premalignant or tumor cells were enriched for nucleic acid extraction by macro-dissection performed after pathologic assessment. The AllPrep DNA/RNA FFPE Kit was used to isolate DNA from FFPE tissue. The V and J ends are trimmed by 5 bases and 4 bases, leaving 8 bases between them. The germline V gene specifies KGHSH as CDR1 and LQKENI as CDR2. CDR3 length: 13 amino acids, cysteine to phenylalanine. Only the CDR3 DNA is retained, 39 bases long and in frame from the first base. TCR beta CDR3 regions were sequenced from DNA using the immunoSEQ hsTCRbeta Kit. Under the source paper's analysis protocol: The ImmunoSEQ Analyzer was used to analyse the TCR sequencing data. T cell clonality was defined as 1 minus Pielou's evenness, as computed on productive rearrangements. T cell diversity was measured with the inverse Simpson index on productive templates. T cell density was defined as TCR beta template counts normalized to usable DNA, with usable DNA estimated by amplification and sequencing of housekeeping genes. Two-sided Kruskal-Wallis tests were used to compare TCR metrics across histologic stages. TCRdb retrieved this table from immuneACCESS and kept in-frame rearrangements only. Not all clones are present; in checked studies, unresolved V genes account for under half, and no reason is known for the remainder. That table supplies the V and J calls and clone size; D and trimming were determined from the DNA. The sample yields 9,000 to 10,000 clones; about 80% were counted once. The ten largest clonotypes hold around 4.9% of the sample.

The receptor was isolated from a person between 65 and 79 years old with lung adenocarcinoma. Some clones in this sample may be carry-over from other donors' samples. Sequencing input: FFPE minimally invasive lung adenocarcinoma tissue. Interpreted using the paper, the cell subset or site label stands for: micro-invasive lung adenocarcinoma (MIA). Recombination joined TRBV18 with TRBJ1-4; the D gene is unclear. The nucleotides are TGTGCCAGCTCATTACGGATTAATGAAAAACTGTTTTTT. It encodes CASSLRINEKLFF.